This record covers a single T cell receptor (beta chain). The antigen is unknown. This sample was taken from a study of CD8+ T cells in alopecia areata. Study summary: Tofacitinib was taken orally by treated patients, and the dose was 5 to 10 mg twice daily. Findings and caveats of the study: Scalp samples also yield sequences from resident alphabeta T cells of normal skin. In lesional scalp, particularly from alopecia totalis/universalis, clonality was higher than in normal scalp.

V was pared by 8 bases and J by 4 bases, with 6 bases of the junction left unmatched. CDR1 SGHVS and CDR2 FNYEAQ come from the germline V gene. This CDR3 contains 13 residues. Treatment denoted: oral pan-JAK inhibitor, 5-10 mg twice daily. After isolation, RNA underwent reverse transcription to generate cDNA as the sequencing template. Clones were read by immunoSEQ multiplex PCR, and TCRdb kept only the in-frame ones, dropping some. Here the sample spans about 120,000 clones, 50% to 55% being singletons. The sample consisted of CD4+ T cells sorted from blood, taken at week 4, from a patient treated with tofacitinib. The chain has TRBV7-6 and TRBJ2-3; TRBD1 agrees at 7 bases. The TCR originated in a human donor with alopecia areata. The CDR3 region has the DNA TGTGCCAGCCGGGACAGATTTGCAGATACGCAGTATTTT. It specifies CASRDRFADTQYF. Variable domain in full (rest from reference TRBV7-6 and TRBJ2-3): GAGVSQSPRYKVTKRGQDVALRCDPISGHVSLYWYRQALGQGPEFLTYFNYEAQQDKSGLPNDRFSAERPEGSISTLTIQRTEQRDSAMYRCASRDRFADTQYFGPGTRLTVL.